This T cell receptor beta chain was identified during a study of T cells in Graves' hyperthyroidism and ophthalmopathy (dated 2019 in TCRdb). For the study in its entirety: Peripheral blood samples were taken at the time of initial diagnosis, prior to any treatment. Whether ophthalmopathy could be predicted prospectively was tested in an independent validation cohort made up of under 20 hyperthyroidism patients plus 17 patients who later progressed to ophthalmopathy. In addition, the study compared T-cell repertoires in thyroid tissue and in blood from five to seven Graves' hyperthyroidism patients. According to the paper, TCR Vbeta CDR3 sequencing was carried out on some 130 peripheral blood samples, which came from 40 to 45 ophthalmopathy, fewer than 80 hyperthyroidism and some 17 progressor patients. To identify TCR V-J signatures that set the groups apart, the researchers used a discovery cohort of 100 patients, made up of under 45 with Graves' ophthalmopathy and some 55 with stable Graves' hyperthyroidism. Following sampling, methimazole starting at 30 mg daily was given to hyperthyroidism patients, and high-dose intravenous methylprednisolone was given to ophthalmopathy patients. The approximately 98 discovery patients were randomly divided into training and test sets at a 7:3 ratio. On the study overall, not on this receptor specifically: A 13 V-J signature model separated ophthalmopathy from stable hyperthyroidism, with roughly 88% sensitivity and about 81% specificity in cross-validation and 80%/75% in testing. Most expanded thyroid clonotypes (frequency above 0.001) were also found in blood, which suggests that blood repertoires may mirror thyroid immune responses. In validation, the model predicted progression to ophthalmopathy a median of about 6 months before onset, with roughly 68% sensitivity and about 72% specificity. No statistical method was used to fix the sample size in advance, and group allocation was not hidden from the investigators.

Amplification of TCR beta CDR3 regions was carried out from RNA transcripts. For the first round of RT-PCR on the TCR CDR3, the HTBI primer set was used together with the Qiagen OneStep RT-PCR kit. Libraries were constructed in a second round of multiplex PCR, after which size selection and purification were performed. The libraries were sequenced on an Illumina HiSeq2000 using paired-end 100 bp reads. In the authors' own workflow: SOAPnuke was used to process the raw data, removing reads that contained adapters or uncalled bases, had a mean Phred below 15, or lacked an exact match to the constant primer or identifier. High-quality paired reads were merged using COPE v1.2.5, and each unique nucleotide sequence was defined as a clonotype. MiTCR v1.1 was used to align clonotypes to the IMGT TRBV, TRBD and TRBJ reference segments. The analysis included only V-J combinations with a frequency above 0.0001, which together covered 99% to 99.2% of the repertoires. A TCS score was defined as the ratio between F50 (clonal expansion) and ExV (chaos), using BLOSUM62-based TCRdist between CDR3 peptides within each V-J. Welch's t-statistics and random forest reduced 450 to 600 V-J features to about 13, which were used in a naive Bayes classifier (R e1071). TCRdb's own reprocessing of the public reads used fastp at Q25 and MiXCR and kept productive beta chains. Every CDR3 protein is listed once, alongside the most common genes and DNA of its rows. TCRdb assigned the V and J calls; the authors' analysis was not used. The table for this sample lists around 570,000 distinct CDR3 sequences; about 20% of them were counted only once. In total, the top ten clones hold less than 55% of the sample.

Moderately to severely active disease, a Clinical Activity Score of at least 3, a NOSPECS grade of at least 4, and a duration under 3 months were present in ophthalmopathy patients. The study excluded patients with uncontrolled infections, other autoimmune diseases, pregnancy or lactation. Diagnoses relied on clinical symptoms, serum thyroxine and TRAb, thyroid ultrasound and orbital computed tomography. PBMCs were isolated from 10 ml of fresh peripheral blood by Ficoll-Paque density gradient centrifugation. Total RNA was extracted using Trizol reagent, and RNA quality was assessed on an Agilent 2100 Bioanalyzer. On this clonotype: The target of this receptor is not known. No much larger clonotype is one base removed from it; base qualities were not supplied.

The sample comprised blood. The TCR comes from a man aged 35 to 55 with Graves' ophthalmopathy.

For the CDR3, the sequence is CASSFLGTNEKLFF. The DNA reads TGTGCCAGCAGCTTTCTGGGCACTAATGAAAAACTGTTTTTT. The chain was built from TRBV7-9 and TRBJ1-4; the D gene assignment is ambiguous. From its cysteine to its phenylalanine, the CDR3 spans 14 amino acids. CDR3 DNA only is kept here, 42 bases in frame from base 1. Taken from the germline V gene (reference sequence), the CDR1 and CDR2 loops are SEHNR and FQNEAQ. The junction shows trimming of 3 bases on V and 2 bases on J, plus 7 bases between the germline ends.